This is a list of T cell receptor beta chains from one sample in a study of blood T cell repertoires in COVID-19. Produced via immunoSEQ multiplex PCR; TCRdb's table is partial and in-frame only. The sample consists of about 440,000 clones, around 89% of them appearing once. Sequencing was performed on peripheral blood. All receptors come from a woman in her 30s with acute or convalescent COVID-19. Both conserved end residues are part of each CDR3. Expanded clones get a size class; other rows say once, few or many, or leave the size out.

CASRTMALGGYTF	TRBJ1-2	once	TRBV28
CASSQSKGTRVHAEAFF	TRBJ1-1	NA	TRBV3-1/TRBV3-2
CASTLAGPQETQYF	TRBJ2-5	few	TRBV10-2
CASSLRQGGPEAFF	TRBJ1-1	NA	TRBV5-1
CATGGTGGYEQYF	TRBJ2-7	NA	TRBV25-1
CASTISSYNSPLHF	TRBJ1-6	NA	TRBV6-5
CASRGGVGHWNTEAFF	TRBJ1-1	NA	TRBV25-1
CASSSGDSFNEKLFF	TRBJ1-4	once	TRBV4-2
CASSLDRGPETQYF	TRBJ2-5	NA	TRBV7-9
CASSMLGAPYEQYF	TRBJ2-7	NA	TRBV19
CASSAPSVLGETQYF	TRBJ2-5	NA	TRBV2
CASSTGQGPDEQFF	TRBJ2-1	NA	TRBV5-8
CASSSVEGGGETQYF	TRBJ2-5	NA	TRBV11-2
CASTPTAPGGSTQYF	TRBJ2-3	NA	TRBV6-5
CASSMEGLNSPLHF	TRBJ1-6	NA	TRBV19
CASSQSGGATDTQYF	TRBJ2-3	NA	TRBV5-4
CASSLGQGHTDTQYF	TRBJ2-3	NA	TRBV3-1/TRBV3-2
CASSPPSGGSDTQYF	TRBJ2-3	once	TRBV5-4
CASSLGGIGAYEQYF	TRBJ2-7	once	TRBV27
CASSVRGNTDTQYF	TRBJ2-3	NA	TRBV9
CASSYSNRVHEQYF	TRBJ2-7	NA	TRBV6-6
CSVEPNTEAFF	TRBJ1-1	NA	TRBV29-1
CASRGLAGGYNEQFF	TRBJ2-1	NA	TRBV6-5
CASSREGRGDLGGYTF	TRBJ1-2	NA	TRBV5-4
CSVGTGGDQPQHF	TRBJ1-5	NA	TRBV29-1
CASSASGGTLPNYGYTF	TRBJ1-2	NA	TRBV7-9
CASSLEGDYGYTF	TRBJ1-2	NA	TRBV5-1
CAITFGGYEAFF	TRBJ1-1	NA	TRBV25-1
CASSGNTGELFF	TRBJ2-2	NA	TRBV19
CAWSPPPGNGYGYTF	TRBJ1-2	NA	TRBV30
CSVETVRDRANYGYTF	TRBJ1-2	NA	TRBV29-1
CASNTGGGDTQYF	TRBJ2-3	NA	TRBV12-3/TRBV12-4
CASSPLQGYEQYF	TRBJ2-7	NA	TRBV28
CASRTGQAQGYTF	TRBJ1-2	once	TRBV2
CASSLSDRANEQFF	TRBJ2-1	NA	TRBV28
CSASLQGGSYEQYF	TRBJ2-7	NA	TRBV20-1
CASSPGLGGELFF	TRBJ2-2	NA	TRBV5-1
CASSLERGGAGELFF	TRBJ2-2	NA	TRBV25-1
CASMTGANTGELFF	TRBJ2-2	NA	TRBV6-9
CASSSDPSFRNSPLHF	TRBJ1-6	few	TRBV7-8
CASSRPRDYHYEQYF	TRBJ2-7	NA	TRBV23-1
CASSQAAGPRSPLHF	TRBJ1-6	few	TRBV4-1
CASSSQQGAGTGELFF	TRBJ2-2	NA	TRBV5-4
CASSQNEGAYTNEKLFF	TRBJ1-4	NA	TRBV23-1
CASSPEVSRGMEKYTQYF	TRBJ2-3	NA	TRBV18
CASSWTGGNTEAFF	TRBJ1-1	NA	TRBV5-1
CASSPRTGTDTEAFF	TRBJ1-1	few	TRBV18